These 2 T cell receptor beta chains share one sample of origin, sequenced in a study of blood T cell repertoires in COVID-19. Sequenced by immunoSEQ multiplex PCR; TCRdb stores in-frame clones only, minus some. The sample includes around 130,000 clones, 80% to 85% of them seen just once. Sequencing input: PBMCs or T cells enriched from blood (not recorded which). The receptors shown here come from a man aged 25-45 years who had recovered from COVID-19.

This clone was recorded a few times. The V and J genes are TRBV5-4 and TRBJ1-2, with D maybe TRBD1 (6 bases). The CDR3 spans 11 residues. Germline values: CDR1 SGHNT, CDR2 YYREEE (reference sequence). The germline V and J ends were trimmed by 4 bases and 11 bases, with 12 bases remaining between them. The CDR3 DNA follows: TGTGCCAGCAGCCTTGGGACAATGTACACCTTC. It is translated as CASSLGTMYTF.

The V gene is TRBV11-2, the J gene TRBJ1-4; TRBD1 might be the D (6 bases). This CDR3 region has 19 residues. CDR1 and CDR2 (germline): SGHAT, FQNNGV. The V end lost 3 bases, the J end lost 4 bases, and 24 bases lay between the germline ends. CDR3 region: CASSFSPGAGGSDNEKLFF. For the CDR3, the DNA is TGTGCCAGCAGCTTTAGCCCAGGAGCGGGGGGCTCGGATAATGAAAAACTGTTTTTT.